This TCR beta chain stems from a study of blood T cell repertoires in COVID-19. In the study overall: The United States, Italy and Spain provided the acute and convalescent COVID-19 samples. Sample material is recorded as cDNA or gDNA derived from T cells, B-cell-depleted T cells, or PBMCs.

Per the study methods: Cell counts per sample came from amplifying reference gene primers. TCRdb keeps only in-frame clones here, not all; method: immunoSEQ multiplex PCR. V and J calls and clone size are as listed in that table; D and trimming were resolved from the DNA. The sample has about 76,000 clones, more than 75% seen once. Germline values: CDR1 SGHTA, CDR2 FQGNSA. V was pared by 4 bases and J by 9 bases, with 5 bases of the junction left unmatched. This CDR3 contains 12 residues. The rearrangement links TRBV7-2 to TRBJ1-2; TRBD1 aligns across 7 bases. Sequenced: peripheral blood. The TCR comes from a human donor in a cohort sampled during active COVID-19. The CDR3 region has the DNA TGTGCCAGCAGCTCCGGGACAGCGCGCTACACCTTC. Translation gives CASSSGTARYTF.